These 8 T cell receptor beta chains were all obtained from the same sample, sequenced in a study of spatial heterogeneity in lung cancer. TCRdb reanalysed the 5' RACE reads using MiXCR and keeps one entry per CDR3 protein. The sample holds 40,000 or so distinct CDR3 sequences, roughly 8% seen once. Time point defined: sample taken at primary tumor resection. The authors sequenced whole RNA from tumor, nontumor lung or frozen PBMC without sorting. This specimen consisted of PBMCs, obtained at surgery. The source is a male donor with early-stage non-small cell lung cancer.

Ten or more counts support this clonotype. The chain couples TRBV20-1 to TRBJ2-3; 14 bases fit TRBD2. Germline V gene sequence: CDR1 DFQATT, CDR2 SNEGSKA (reference sequence). This CDR3 contains 14 residues. V dropped 5 bases and J dropped 5; count of bases not matched to a gene: 3. In DNA, the CDR3 is TGCAGTGCTCGGACTAGCGGGAGGCAAGATACGCAGTATTTT. Translation gives CSARTSGRQDTQYF.

The gene calls are TRBV20-1 and TRBJ2-7; 10 bases fit TRBD1. This CDR3 has 13 residues. Germline V gives CDR1 DFQATT, CDR2 SNEGSKA (reference sequence). V gave up 7 bases and J gave up 2 bases; unmatched junction bases: 5. CDR3 loop: CSVRDRGTYEQYF. CDR3 in DNA: TGCAGTGTTAGGGACAGGGGTACCTACGAGCAGTACTTC.

This sequence joins TRBV11-3 and TRBJ2-1, with 7 bases aligning to TRBD2. CDR1 and CDR2 from the germline V gene are SGHNT and YENEEA. V trimming: 3 bases; J trimming: 0 bases; junction bases outside the gene matches: 8. The CDR3 covers 17 residues. The CDR3 region is CASSLSLAKSSYNEQFF. CDR3 nucleotides: TGTGCCAGCAGCTTGTCACTAGCGAAGAGCTCCTACAATGAGCAGTTCTTC.

This clonotype came up many times. This rearrangement joins TRBV10-3 to TRBJ2-4, with a tentative D call TRBD2 (6 bases). From germline, CDR1 is ENHRY and CDR2 SYGVKD. The CDR3 runs to 16 residues. Trimming took off 2 bases at V and 0 bases at J, with 11 bases between the two ends. For the CDR3, the DNA is TGTGCCATCAGTGAGGGTAGCGGAATAGCCAAAAACATTCAGTACTTC. It translates to CAISEGSGIAKNIQYF.

This clonotype occurred many times. The gene calls are TRBV28 and TRBJ1-5; no clear D. V was pared by 7 bases and J by 5 bases, with 12 bases between. CDR1 and CDR2 (germline): MDHEN, SYDVKM. There are 13 residues in the CDR3. The CDR3 coding sequence is TGTGCCAGCAACCAGGCCGTGCATCAGCCCCAGCATTTT. This translates into CASNQAVHQPQHF. The variable domain in full, completed from reference TRBV28 and TRBJ1-5, reads DVKVTQSSRYLVKRTGEKVFLECVQDMDHENMFWYRQDPGLGLRLIYFSYDVKMKEKGDIPEGYSVSREKKERFSLILESASTNQTSMYLCASNQAVHQPQHFGDGTRLSIL.

Many counts were recorded for this clonotype. The V and J genes are TRBV5-1 and TRBJ1-1; the match to TRBD1 covers 7 bases. The CDR3 loop spans 16 amino acids. V was clipped by 4 bases and J by 0 bases; unmatched bases: 9. Germline loops: CDR1 SGHRS, CDR2 YFSETQ. The CDR3 protein is CASSAQTGWMNTEAFF. The CDR3 DNA reads as TGCGCCAGCAGCGCGCAGACAGGGTGGATGAACACTGAAGCTTTCTTT.

This clonotype was found many times. V is TRBV18 and J is TRBJ1-4, with D perhaps matching TRBD1 (5 bases). Germline CDR1 and CDR2: KGHSH and LQKENI. The CDR3 totals 14 residues. Trimming left V 2 bases short and J 4 bases short, with 8 bases between. CDR3 region: CASSPSQGNEKLFF. The CDR3 coding sequence is TGTGCCAGCTCACCAAGCCAGGGTAATGAAAAACTGTTTTTT.

The V and J genes are TRBV5-1 and TRBJ2-2, with D tentatively TRBD2 (6 bases). The V and J ends lost 4 bases and 6 bases respectively, with 16 bases between them. The CDR3 covers 15 residues. CDR1 and CDR2 from the germline V gene are SGHRS and YFSETQ. The CDR3 loop is CASSRRLVGSGELFF. The CDR3 region has the DNA TGCGCCAGCAGCCGCCGACTAGTAGGGTCCGGGGAGCTGTTTTTT.